These T cell receptor beta chains were read from a single sample in a study of response to subunit inactivated influenza vaccine. Via MiXCR, TCRdb re-called the RT-PCR reads, giving one row per CDR3 protein. The sample shows 400,000 to 650,000 distinct CDR3 sequences, roughly 7.6% of them seen only once. The material sequenced was PBMCs from blood, taken less than 30 months after vaccination. All receptors derive from a man between 50 and 69 years old who received an inactivated influenza vaccine. Each CDR3 is given with its conserved first and last residue. D genes are given only for firm matches. The size of a clone is reported for some rows only, either as once, few or many, or as a class for expanded clones.

>TRBJ2-2|TRBD1|.|TRBV20-1
CSARELRGRNTGELFF
TGCAGTGCTAGAGAGTTGAGGGGGCGGAACACCGGGGAGCTGTTTTTT
>TRBJ2-2|.|few|TRBV7-3
CASSLNFNTGELFF
TGTGCCAGCAGCTTAAATTTCAACACCGGGGAGCTGTTTTTT
>TRBJ2-1|.|few|TRBV20-1
CSARVPVLSEQFF
TGCAGTGCTAGAGTCCCAGTTTTGAGTGAGCAGTTCTTC
>TRBJ2-2|TRBD2|.|TRBV4-3
CASSQDGPGTSGSRELFF
TGCGCCAGCAGCCAAGATGGGCCAGGGACTAGCGGGAGCCGGGAGCTGTTTTTT
>TRBJ2-5|.|few|TRBV23-1
CASSQPHTETQYF
TGCGCCAGCAGTCAGCCTCATACAGAGACCCAGTACTTC
>TRBJ2-3|TRBD1|.|TRBV12-3/TRBV12-4
CASSMVFGTGGRVSDTQYF
TGTGCCAGCAGTATGGTGTTCGGGACAGGGGGCAGGGTGTCAGATACGCAGTATTTT
>TRBJ2-4|.|many|TRBV5-1
CASSLLGLAKNIQYF
TGCGCCAGCAGCTTGCTTGGGTTAGCCAAAAACATTCAGTACTTC
>TRBJ1-1|.|few|TRBV20-1
CSARDPSTEAFF
TGCAGTGCTAGAGATCCGAGCACTGAAGCTTTCTTT
>TRBJ2-2|TRBD1|.|TRBV7-8
CASSRDRGLSGELFF
TGTGCCAGCAGCCGGGACAGGGGGCTCTCCGGGGAGCTGTTTTTT
>TRBJ2-1|.|.|TRBV12-3/TRBV12-4
CASSFGGNGAKHEQFF
TGTGCCAGCAGTTTTGGGGGGAACGGGGCAAAACATGAGCAGTTCTTC
>TRBJ2-1|.|many|TRBV12-3/TRBV12-4
CASSLVGEQFF
TGTGCCAGCAGTTTAGTGGGAGAGCAGTTCTTC
>TRBJ1-1|.|.|TRBV20-1
CSASARGEAFF
TGCAGTGCTTCCGCCCGGGGTGAAGCTTTCTTT
>TRBJ1-1|.|many|TRBV9
CASSVPGNTEAFF
TGTGCCAGCAGCGTTCCGGGGAACACTGAAGCTTTCTTT
>TRBJ2-2|.|few|TRBV20-1
CSAPRTVAGELFF
TGCAGTGCCCCACGGACGGTGGCGGGGGAGCTGTTTTTT
>TRBJ1-1|.|few|TRBV5-1
CASRLREVANTEAFF
TGCGCCAGCAGACTCAGGGAGGTGGCGAACACTGAAGCTTTCTTT
>TRBJ2-5|.|.|TRBV6-1
CASRSQGHQETQYF
TGTGCCAGCAGATCCCAGGGACACCAAGAGACCCAGTACTTC
>TRBJ2-7|.|.|TRBV27
CASSPLLAGPYEQYF
TGTGCCAGCAGTCCACTCCTCGCGGGTCCCTACGAGCAGTACTTC
>TRBJ1-2|.|many|TRBV4-3
CASSQDSYYGYTF
TGCGCCAGCAGCCAAGACAGTTACTATGGCTACACCTTC
>TRBJ1-4|TRBD1|few|TRBV10-3
CAISPGQGDRNEKLFF
TGTGCCATCAGTCCGGGACAGGGGGATAGGAATGAAAAACTGTTTTTT
>TRBJ1-1|TRBD1|many|TRBV3-1
CASSQSGTVFF
TGTGCCAGCAGCCAAAGCGGGACAGTGTTTTTT
>TRBJ2-7|.|many|TRBV28
CASSFHQTYEQYF
TGTGCCAGCAGTTTCCATCAAACCTACGAGCAGTACTTC
>TRBJ2-7|TRBD1|.|TRBV20-1
CSAVRGTGPSEQYF
TGCAGTGCTGTAAGAGGGACAGGGCCTTCCGAGCAGTACTTC
>TRBJ2-3|.|once|TRBV12-3/TRBV12-4
CASIPRTDTQYF
TGTGCCAGCATCCCCCGAACAGATACGCAGTATTTT
>TRBJ2-4|.|.|TRBV12-3/TRBV12-4
CASSPGGFGLYIQYF
TGTGCCAGCAGCCCCGGTGGTTTCGGGTTGTACATTCAGTACTTC
>TRBJ1-1|.|.|TRBV3-1
CASSPLALNTEAFF
TGTGCCAGCAGCCCCTTGGCTCTGAACACTGAAGCTTTCTTT
>TRBJ2-3|TRBD1|.|TRBV5-1
CASSLEGGKTDTQYF
TGCGCCAGCAGCTTGGAAGGGGGCAAGACAGATACGCAGTATTTT
>TRBJ2-2|TRBD1|.|TRBV12-3/TRBV12-4
CASSLETGAGELFF
TGTGCCAGCAGTTTGGAGACAGGGGCCGGGGAGCTGTTTTTT
>TRBJ2-7|TRBD2|few|TRBV5-1
CASSLVRGGIGEQYF
TGCGCCAGCAGCTTGGTGCGGGGGGGCATTGGCGAGCAGTACTTC
>TRBJ2-1|.|many|TRBV5-6
CASSLTGLQFF
TGTGCCAGCAGCCTGACAGGTTTGCAGTTCTTC
>TRBJ2-3|.|few|TRBV6-2/TRBV6-3
CASRQGSRGTDTQYF
TGTGCCAGCAGACAAGGTTCCAGGGGTACAGATACGCAGTATTTT
>TRBJ2-6|.|.|TRBV4-1
CASSQEAYRGQIKQGANVLTF
TGCGCCAGCAGCCAAGAGGCCTATAGGGGACAAATAAAACAAGGGGCCAACGTCCTGACTTTC
>TRBJ1-5|TRBD1|few|TRBV5-5
CASSLAGGAWSNQPQHF
TGTGCCAGCAGCTTGGCAGGGGGCGCTTGGAGCAATCAGCCCCAGCATTTT